The rows below give T cell receptor beta chains drawn from one sample of a study of blood T cell repertoires in COVID-19. Produced via immunoSEQ multiplex PCR; TCRdb's table is partial and in-frame only. The sample contains 140,000 to 150,000 clones, roughly 87% of which appear only once. Sequences were obtained from peripheral blood. The receptor source for this set is a man aged 70 or older with acute or convalescent COVID-19. Both conserved end residues are part of each CDR3. The D gene is left open where the match is weak. The listing skips clone size in some rows; elsewhere it reads once, few, many or a size class.

CASSLSGRGNEQFF,TGTGCCAGCAGTTTATCCGGGAGGGGGAATGAGCAGTTCTTC,TRBD2,.,TRBJ2-1,TRBV27
CASTLTGAPSNQPQHF,TGTGCCAGTACACTTACAGGGGCCCCTAGCAATCAGCCCCAGCATTTT,TRBD1,.,TRBJ1-5,TRBV19
CASSRPGLNEKLFF,TGTGCCAGTTCCCGCCCGGGTCTTAATGAAAAACTGTTTTTT,.,.,TRBJ1-4,TRBV19
CASSPSKGLYYGYTF,TGTGCCAGCAGCCCGTCGAAAGGACTCTACTATGGCTACACCTTC,.,.,TRBJ1-2,TRBV11-1
CASSGGPTGQGRGDSPLHF,TGCGCCAGCAGCGGAGGACCAACGGGACAGGGGAGAGGGGATTCACCCCTCCACTTT,TRBD1,.,TRBJ1-6,TRBV5-1
CASSLGQSAEAFF,TGTGCCAGCAGCCTGGGACAGAGCGCTGAAGCTTTCTTT,TRBD1,.,TRBJ1-1,TRBV7-9
CASSQENGRTGGFF,TGTGCCAGCAGCCAAGAGAATGGAAGGACAGGGGGGTTCTTC,TRBD1,.,TRBJ2-1,TRBV3-1/TRBV3-2
CASSLGQFSGANVLTF,TGTGCCAGCAGTTTAGGTCAGTTCTCTGGGGCCAACGTCCTGACTTTC,.,.,TRBJ2-6,TRBV27
CASRPGQGGEAFF,TGTGCCAGTAGGCCCGGACAGGGAGGTGAAGCTTTCTTT,TRBD1,.,TRBJ1-1,TRBV19
CASSRNRDWDRTQYF,TGCGCCAGCAGCCGGAACCGGGACTGGGATCGTACGCAGTATTTT,.,.,TRBJ2-3,TRBV4-1
CASSQSAREDQPQHF,TGCGCCAGCAGTCAATCCGCCAGGGAGGATCAGCCCCAGCATTTT,.,.,TRBJ1-5,TRBV23-1
CASSRGFRGDTEAFF,TGTGCCAGCAGCCGAGGCTTCCGGGGTGACACTGAAGCTTTCTTT,.,once,TRBJ1-1,TRBV5-8
CASSPRRTGEDGYTF,TGTGCCAGCAGCCCACGCCGGACAGGGGAGGATGGCTACACCTTC,TRBD1,.,TRBJ1-2,TRBV7-3
CATTPGHSNTEAFF,TGTGCCACCACCCCGGGACATTCAAACACTGAAGCTTTCTTT,.,.,TRBJ1-1,TRBV9
CASSDSAATANEQFF,TGTGCCAGCAGTGACTCAGCGGCCACGGCCAATGAGCAGTTCTTC,.,few,TRBJ2-1,TRBV6-4
CASKFVTSGDEQYF,TGTGCCAGTAAGTTTGTCACTAGCGGCGACGAGCAGTACTTC,TRBD2,.,TRBJ2-7,TRBV19
CASSLPRGHQYF,TGTGCCAGCAGCTTACCACGGGGTCACCAGTACTTC,.,few,TRBJ2-5,TRBV7-9
CASSLDRDSSPLHF,TGTGCCAGCAGCCTAGACAGGGACAGCTCACCCCTCCACTTT,TRBD1,.,TRBJ1-6,TRBV9
CASSLGTTSNQPQHF,TGCGCCAGCAGCCTAGGGACAACTAGCAATCAGCCCCAGCATTTT,.,.,TRBJ1-5,TRBV5-1
CASSLLAPSTDTQYF,TGTGCCAGCAGCTTACTAGCGCCTAGCACAGATACGCAGTATTTT,.,.,TRBJ2-3,TRBV7-3
CASSGLRDTKAFF,TGTGCCAGCAGTGGCCTCCGGGACACGAAAGCTTTCTTT,.,.,TRBJ1-1,TRBV2
CATSPGRRENTGELFF,TGTGCCACCAGTCCCGGTCGCAGGGAGAACACCGGGGAGCTGTTTTTT,.,once,TRBJ2-2,TRBV24-1
CASSLGSFYEQYF,TGTGCCAGCAGCTTAGGTTCCTTTTACGAGCAGTACTTC,.,.,TRBJ2-7,TRBV7-9
CASSISHRGNTEAFF,TGTGCCAGTAGTATATCTCACAGGGGGAACACTGAAGCTTTCTTT,TRBD1,once,TRBJ1-1,TRBV19
CASSDALGHLLNSPLHF,TGTGCCAGCAGTGACGCCCTGGGGCACCTATTAAATTCACCCCTCCACTTT,.,.,TRBJ1-6,TRBV2
CASSLGRGSSYEQYF,TGTGCCAGCAGCTTAGGCAGAGGGTCAAGCTACGAGCAGTACTTC,.,.,TRBJ2-7,TRBV11-2
CASRKTSGASYEQYF,TGTGCCAGCAGGAAAACTAGCGGGGCTTCCTACGAGCAGTACTTC,TRBD2,few,TRBJ2-7,TRBV2
CASSDGTQGHQPQHF,TGTGCCAGCAGCGACGGGACTCAAGGCCATCAGCCCCAGCATTTT,.,.,TRBJ1-5,TRBV4-2
CASSLHRGQGTDTQYF,TGCGCCAGCAGCTTACACAGGGGACAAGGCACAGATACGCAGTATTTT,TRBD1,.,TRBJ2-3,TRBV5-1
CASSDPRGSNEKLFF,TGTGCCAGCAGTGACCCTAGGGGAAGTAATGAAAAACTGTTTTTT,.,.,TRBJ1-4,TRBV6-1
CASSFVGGVYNEQFF,TGTGCCAGCAGCTTTGTGGGGGGGGTCTACAATGAGCAGTTCTTC,TRBD2,.,TRBJ2-1,TRBV7-6
CASSLRPADRVKNTEAFF,TGTGCCAGCAGCTTACGCCCGGCGGACAGGGTCAAGAACACTGAAGCTTTCTTT,TRBD1,once,TRBJ1-1,TRBV7-3
CASSLVGVDYGYTF,TGTGCCAGCAGCTTGGTAGGGGTGGACTATGGCTACACCTTC,.,.,TRBJ1-2,TRBV5-4
CASSLSRDGQPQHF,TGTGCCAGCAGCTTAAGCCGGGATGGTCAGCCCCAGCATTTT,.,.,TRBJ1-5,TRBV3-1/TRBV3-2
CATSDQGKGQETQYF,TGTGCCACCAGTGACCAGGGGAAGGGCCAAGAGACCCAGTACTTC,.,few,TRBJ2-5,TRBV24-1
CATSRFRRGQGAGGDTQYF,TGTGCCACCAGCAGATTCCGAAGGGGACAGGGGGCCGGGGGAGATACGCAGTATTTT,TRBD1,.,TRBJ2-3,TRBV15
CASKGAQGSYGYTF,TGTGCCAGCAAAGGGGCACAGGGGTCCTATGGCTACACCTTC,TRBD1,.,TRBJ1-2,TRBV4-2
CASGRNRGYEQYF,TGTGCTAGTGGTAGAAACAGGGGATACGAGCAGTACTTC,TRBD1,.,TRBJ2-7,TRBV12-5
CASSPAGSPDTQYF,TGTGCCAGCTCACCAGCCGGGTCCCCAGATACGCAGTATTTT,.,once,TRBJ2-3,TRBV18
CASRPGQGRQPQHF,TGTGCCAGCAGACCCGGACAGGGCCGTCAGCCCCAGCATTTT,TRBD1,.,TRBJ1-5,TRBV6-5
CASSRGTGELFF,TGCGCCAGCAGTAGAGGCACCGGGGAGCTGTTTTTT,.,.,TRBJ2-2,TRBV10-2
CAWSQGKNTEAFF,TGTGCCTGGAGTCAGGGGAAGAACACTGAAGCTTTCTTT,.,.,TRBJ1-1,TRBV30
CASSQDIRGSGANVLTF,TGTGCCAGCAGCCAAGATATAAGGGGAAGTGGGGCCAACGTCCTGACTTTC,.,.,TRBJ2-6,TRBV3-1/TRBV3-2
CATRESGTGKNTGELFF,TGTGCCACCAGAGAGTCCGGGACAGGAAAAAACACCGGGGAGCTGTTTTTT,TRBD1,.,TRBJ2-2,TRBV24-1
CASSQLAGLGTEAFF,TGTGCCAGCAGCCAACTCGCGGGGCTCGGAACTGAAGCTTTCTTT,.,.,TRBJ1-1,TRBV3-1/TRBV3-2
CASSEGGGEYYEQYF,TGTGCCAGCAGCGAGGGGGGAGGGGAATACTACGAGCAGTACTTC,.,.,TRBJ2-7,TRBV9
CASSFGLNTGELFF,TGTGCCAGCAGTTTTGGGCTGAACACCGGGGAGCTGTTTTTT,.,.,TRBJ2-2,TRBV28
CATSDLQIRAGELFF,TGTGCCACCAGTGATTTGCAGATCAGGGCCGGGGAGCTGTTTTTT,.,.,TRBJ2-2,TRBV24-1
CASSLLDRGSYEQYF,TGTGCCAGCAGCTTATTGGACAGGGGATCCTACGAGCAGTACTTC,TRBD1,.,TRBJ2-7,TRBV7-9
CASSPSQPGQGNYGYTF,TGTGCCAGCTCACCCTCTCAACCGGGACAGGGGAACTATGGCTACACCTTC,TRBD1,.,TRBJ1-2,TRBV18
CASSDSLAGGTDTQYF,TGTGCCAGCAGTGACTCGCTAGCGGGTGGGACAGATACGCAGTATTTT,TRBD2,.,TRBJ2-3,TRBV6-4
CASSKRPRDSYEQYF,TGTGCCAGCAGCAAACGCCCCCGCGACAGCTACGAGCAGTACTTC,.,.,TRBJ2-7,TRBV5-6
CASTWGQGDTDTQYF,TGTGCCAGCACCTGGGGACAGGGTGACACAGATACGCAGTATTTT,TRBD1,once,TRBJ2-3,TRBV2
CASSPRRPGQKNEQFF,TGCGCCAGCAGCCCGAGAAGGCCGGGACAGAAGAATGAGCAGTTCTTC,TRBD1,.,TRBJ2-1,TRBV5-1